The 3 T cell receptor beta chains given below trace back to one sample, sequenced in a study of blood T cells in healthy people across ages. Through a sample-barcoded 5' primer and a J-beta primer mix, a second PCR was run for 7 to 11 cycles. TCRdb re-called the 5' RACE reads with MiXCR, one entry per CDR3 protein. The sample consists of hundreds of thousands of distinct CDR3 sequences, 25% of them appearing once. The data also belong to a second study, concerning T cells of mothers and their children.

The sequenced sample was blood. Every receptor here comes from a boy younger than 18 in good health.

V and J are TRBV9 and TRBJ2-6, with TRBD1 matching 10 bases. Germline CDR1 SGDLS, CDR2 YYNGEE. After removal of 0 bases from V and 0 bases from J, the junction contained 9 bases not matched to a gene. This CDR3 spans 20 amino acids. This CDR3 reads CASSVVGTGVFGSGANVLTF. CDR3 nucleotide sequence: TGTGCCAGCAGCGTAGTTGGGACAGGGGTTTTTGGCTCTGGGGCCAACGTCCTGACTTTC.

V is TRBV9 and J is TRBJ2-7, with a weak D call TRBD2 (5 bases). The J call may be in error: the DNA end matches TRBJ2-5 better. Per the germline V gene, CDR1 is SGDLS and CDR2 is YYNGEE. CDR3 length equals 16 residues. The CDR3 region is CASSAHPGYPGETQYF. The CDR3 nucleotides are TGTGCCAGCAGCGCGCACCCGGGGTATCCCGGGGAGACCCAGTACTTC.

The V and J genes are TRBV28 and TRBJ2-6; TRBD1 matches 8 bases. Germline V gene data show CDR1 as MDHEN and CDR2 as SYDVKM. The CDR3 has 15 residues. V gave up 10 bases and J gave up 0 bases; unmatched junction bases: 5. The CDR3 DNA sequence: TGTGCCATAACTACAGGGGGCTCTGGGGCCAACGTCCTGACTTTC. This sequence encodes CAITTGGSGANVLTF.